This record concerns one TCR beta chain sequence. The data originate from a study of blood T cell repertoires in COVID-19. Across the study: Both acute and convalescent COVID-19 samples were obtained from the United States, Italy and Spain. Sample material is recorded as cDNA or gDNA derived from T cells, B-cell-depleted T cells, or PBMCs.

The CDR3 sequence is 14 residues long. V gave up 10 bases and J gave up 2 bases; unmatched junction bases: 5. Germline V gene lookup returns CDR1 SNHLY and CDR2 FYNNEI. Source study methods: Researchers report that nucleated cell counts were estimated from reference gene primer amplification. The assay was immunoSEQ multiplex PCR, and TCRdb's table has in-frame clones only and misses some. D and trimming were read from the DNA, whereas the V and J calls and clone size are those reported in that table. The data show about 83,000 clones, around 85% seen once. The sample was peripheral blood. The TCR comes from a man aged 55-75 years with acute or convalescent COVID-19. V is TRBV2 and J is TRBJ2-2, with 9 bases fitting TRBD1. The CDR3 nucleotides read TGTGCCACAGCGGGACAGGGAAACACCGGGGAGCTGTTTTTT. Residues: CATAGQGNTGELFF.